The source of this T cell receptor beta chain is a study of CD8+CD57+ T cells in acquired aplastic anemia. Study background: DNA recovered from sorted CD4+ and CD8+ cells had a mean of approximately 3 ug. Broader study findings: Patients versus controls showed no significant CD8+ Simpson's diversity difference. Patients had twenty-nine CD8+ CDR3 sequences in common with controls (the shared set).

This clonotype has at least ten counts. What it recognizes is unknown. V was cut by 4 bases and J by 3 bases, with 18 bases left in between. The CDR3 spans 16 residues. Germline V CDR1 and CDR2: MGHRA, YSYEKL. Using genomic DNA as the template, TCR beta VDJ and CDR3 profiling was carried out. MiXCR was run by TCRdb on the reads, yielding one entry per CDR3 protein. Counted here are under 200,000 distinct CDR3 sequences, roughly 64% occurring once; the ten biggest clones make up roughly 46%. The sample was sorted CD4+, CD8+, or CD8+CD57+ T cells (not recorded which) from PBMCs. The receptor was derived from a human donor with severe aplastic anemia or a healthy control (not recorded which). The rearrangement links TRBV4-1 to TRBJ1-1; D is uncertain. CDR3 amino acids: CASSREPSGYHTEAFF. Written as DNA, the CDR3 is TGCGCCAGCAGCCGAGAACCCTCGGGGTACCACACTGAAGCTTTCTTT.